This T cell receptor beta chain was observed in a study of blood T cell repertoires in COVID-19. Study context: Some COVID-19 samples were acute and others convalescent; all came from the United States, Italy and Spain. Nucleic acid was either cDNA or gDNA, and it came from T cells, B-cell-depleted T cells, or PBMCs.

Self-reported history from a screening survey and questionnaire set each donor's cohort. The authors' processing: It was from reference gene primer amplification that nucleated cell counts were estimated. Clones were read by immunoSEQ multiplex PCR, and TCRdb kept only the in-frame ones, dropping some. For V, J and clone size, that table is used; D and trimming come from the DNA. The sample records about 440,000 clones, roughly 85% being singletons. Looked up from germline, CDR1 is SGHDT and CDR2 is YYEEEE. Germline trimming cut 3 bases from V and 0 bases from J; bases unmatched to any gene: 5. This CDR3 contains 16 residues.

Material for sequencing was PBMCs or T cells enriched from blood (not recorded which). J is TRBJ1-4 and V is TRBV5-6; 7 bases align to TRBD1. The clonotype comes from a woman between 18 and 29 years old with acute COVID-19. The CDR3: CASSWGQLSTNEKLFF. For the CDR3, the DNA is TGTGCCAGCAGCTGGGGACAGCTCTCAACTAATGAAAAACTGTTTTTT.